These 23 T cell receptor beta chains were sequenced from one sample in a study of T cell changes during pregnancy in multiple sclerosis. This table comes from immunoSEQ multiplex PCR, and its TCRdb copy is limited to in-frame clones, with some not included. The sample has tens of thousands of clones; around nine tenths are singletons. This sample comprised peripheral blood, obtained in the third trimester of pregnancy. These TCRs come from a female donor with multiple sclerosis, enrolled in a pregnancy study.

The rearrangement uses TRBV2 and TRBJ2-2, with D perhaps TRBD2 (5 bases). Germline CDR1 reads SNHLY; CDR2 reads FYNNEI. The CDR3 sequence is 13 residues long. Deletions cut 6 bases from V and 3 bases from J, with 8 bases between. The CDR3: CASSQRDTGELFF. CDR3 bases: TGTGCCAGCAGCCAGAGGGACACCGGGGAGCTGTTTTTT.

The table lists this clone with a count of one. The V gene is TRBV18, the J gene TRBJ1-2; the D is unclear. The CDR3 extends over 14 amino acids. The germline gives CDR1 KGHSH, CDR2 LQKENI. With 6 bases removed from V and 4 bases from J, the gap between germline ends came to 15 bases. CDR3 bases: TGTGCCAGCTCCTCGGGTGCGGGGAGCTATGGCTACACCTTC. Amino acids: CASSSGAGSYGYTF.

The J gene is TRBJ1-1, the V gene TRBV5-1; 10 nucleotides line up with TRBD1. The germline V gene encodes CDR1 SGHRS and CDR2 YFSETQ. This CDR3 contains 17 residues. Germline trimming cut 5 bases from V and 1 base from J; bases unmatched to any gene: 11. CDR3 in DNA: TGCGCCAGCAGACCGAACCGGGACAGGGGAGGGAACACTGAAGCTTTCTTT. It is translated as CASRPNRDRGGNTEAFF.

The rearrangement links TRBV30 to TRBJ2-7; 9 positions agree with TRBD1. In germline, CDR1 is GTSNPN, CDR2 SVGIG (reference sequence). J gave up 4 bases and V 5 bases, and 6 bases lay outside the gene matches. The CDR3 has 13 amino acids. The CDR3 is CAWGAGTGYEQYF. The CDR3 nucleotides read TGTGCCTGGGGGGCTGGGACAGGGTACGAGCAGTACTTC.

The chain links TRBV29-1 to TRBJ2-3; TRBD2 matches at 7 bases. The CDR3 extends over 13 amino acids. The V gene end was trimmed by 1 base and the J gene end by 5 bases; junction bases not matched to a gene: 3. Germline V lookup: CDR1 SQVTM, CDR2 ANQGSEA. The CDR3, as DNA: TGCAGCGTTGAAGTTGGGGGGGGAGATACGCAGTATTTT. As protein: CSVEVGGGDTQYF.

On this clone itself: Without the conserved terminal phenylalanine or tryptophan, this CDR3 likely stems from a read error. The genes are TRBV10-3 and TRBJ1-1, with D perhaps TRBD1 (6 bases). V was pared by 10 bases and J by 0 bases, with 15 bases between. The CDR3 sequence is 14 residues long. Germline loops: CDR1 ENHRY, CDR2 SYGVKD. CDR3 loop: CATLGGGLNTEAFL. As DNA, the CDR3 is TGTGCCACCCTGGGGGGGGGCCTGAACACTGAAGCTTTCCTT.

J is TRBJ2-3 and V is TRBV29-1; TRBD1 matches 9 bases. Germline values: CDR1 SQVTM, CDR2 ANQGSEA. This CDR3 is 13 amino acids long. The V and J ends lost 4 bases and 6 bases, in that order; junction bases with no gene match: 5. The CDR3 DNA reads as TGCAGCGTTGCAGGACAGGGGTTGGATACGCAGTATTTT. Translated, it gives CSVAGQGLDTQYF.

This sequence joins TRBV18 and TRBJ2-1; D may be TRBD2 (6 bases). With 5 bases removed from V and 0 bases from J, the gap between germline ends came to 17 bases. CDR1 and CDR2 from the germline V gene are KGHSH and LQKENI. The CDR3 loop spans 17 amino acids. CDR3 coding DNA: TGTGCCAGCTCAAAAGGGACTTCCCCTAGCTCCTACAATGAGCAGTTCTTC. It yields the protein CASSKGTSPSSYNEQFF.

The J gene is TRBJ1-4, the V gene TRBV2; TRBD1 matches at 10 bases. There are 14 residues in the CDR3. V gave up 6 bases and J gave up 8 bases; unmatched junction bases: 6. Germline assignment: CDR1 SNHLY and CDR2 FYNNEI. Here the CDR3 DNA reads TGTGCCAGCAGGCCCGGGACAGGGGTAGAAAAACTGTTTTTT. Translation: CASRPGTGVEKLFF.

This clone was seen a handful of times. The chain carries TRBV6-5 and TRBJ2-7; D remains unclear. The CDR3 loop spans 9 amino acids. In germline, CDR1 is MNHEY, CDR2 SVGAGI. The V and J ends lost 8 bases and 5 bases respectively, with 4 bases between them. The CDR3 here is CASWHEQYF. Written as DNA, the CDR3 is TGTGCCAGCTGGCACGAGCAGTACTTC.

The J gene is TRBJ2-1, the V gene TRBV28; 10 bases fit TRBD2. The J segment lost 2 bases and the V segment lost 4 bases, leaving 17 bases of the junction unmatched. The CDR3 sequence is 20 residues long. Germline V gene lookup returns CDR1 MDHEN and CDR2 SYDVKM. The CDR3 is CASSSTPPVRTSGAYNEQFF. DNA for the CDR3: TGTGCCAGCAGTTCTACTCCTCCCGTCCGGACTAGCGGAGCCTACAATGAGCAGTTCTTC.

The chain's CDR3 is CASSPRGSGNIQYF. The CDR3 nucleotides are TGTGCCAGCTCACCCAGGGGGTCAGGGAACATTCAGTACTTC. The chain couples TRBV18 to TRBJ2-4, with 7 nucleotides matching TRBD1. This CDR3 spans 14 amino acids. Per the germline V gene, CDR1 is KGHSH and CDR2 is LQKENI. Losses at the gene ends were 3 bases for V and 7 bases for J; bases not matched to a gene: 6.

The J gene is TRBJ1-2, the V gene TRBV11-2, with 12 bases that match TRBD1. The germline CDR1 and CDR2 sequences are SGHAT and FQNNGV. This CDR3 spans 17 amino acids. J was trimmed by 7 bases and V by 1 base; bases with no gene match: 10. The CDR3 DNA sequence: TGTGCCAGCAGCTTAGGCTACGGGACAGGGGGCCAGGGTGGCTACACCTTC. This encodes CASSLGYGTGGQGGYTF.

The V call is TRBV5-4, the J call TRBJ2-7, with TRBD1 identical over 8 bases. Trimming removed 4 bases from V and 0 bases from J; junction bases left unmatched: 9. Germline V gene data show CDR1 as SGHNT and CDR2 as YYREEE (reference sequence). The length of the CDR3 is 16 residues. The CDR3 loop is CASSQLGQGRSYEQYF. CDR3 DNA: TGTGCCAGCAGCCAACTTGGACAGGGTCGCTCCTACGAGCAGTACTTC.

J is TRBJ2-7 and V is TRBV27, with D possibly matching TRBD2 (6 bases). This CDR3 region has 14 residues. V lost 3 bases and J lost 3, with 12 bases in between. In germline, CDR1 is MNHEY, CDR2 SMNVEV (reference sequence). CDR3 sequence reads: CASSFPGALYEQYF. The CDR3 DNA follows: TGTGCCAGCAGTTTTCCGGGAGCCCTCTACGAGCAGTACTTC.

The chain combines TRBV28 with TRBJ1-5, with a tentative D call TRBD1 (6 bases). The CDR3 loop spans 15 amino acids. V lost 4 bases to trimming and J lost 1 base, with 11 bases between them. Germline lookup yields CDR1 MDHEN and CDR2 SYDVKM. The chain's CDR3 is CASSSAGVSNQPQHF. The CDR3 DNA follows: TGTGCCAGCAGTTCCGCAGGGGTCAGCAATCAGCCCCAGCATTTT.

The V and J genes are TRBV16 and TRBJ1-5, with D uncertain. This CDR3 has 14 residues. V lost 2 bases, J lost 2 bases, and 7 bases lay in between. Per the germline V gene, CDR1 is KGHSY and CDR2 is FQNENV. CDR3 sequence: CASSQGPGNQPQHF. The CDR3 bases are TGTGCCAGCAGCCAAGGTCCAGGCAATCAGCCCCAGCATTTT.

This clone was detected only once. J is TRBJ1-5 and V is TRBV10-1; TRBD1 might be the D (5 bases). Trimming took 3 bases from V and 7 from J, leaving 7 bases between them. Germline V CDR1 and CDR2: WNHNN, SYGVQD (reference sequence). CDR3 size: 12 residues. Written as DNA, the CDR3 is TGCGCCAGCAGTGATGGGGCGCAGCCCCAGCATTTT. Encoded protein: CASSDGAQPQHF.

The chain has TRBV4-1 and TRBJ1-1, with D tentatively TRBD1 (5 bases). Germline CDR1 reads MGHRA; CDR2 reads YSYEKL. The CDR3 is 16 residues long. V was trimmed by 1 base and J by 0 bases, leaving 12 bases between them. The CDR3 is CASSQVPTVLNTEAFF. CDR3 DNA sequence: TGCGCCAGCAGCCAAGTACCGACAGTGCTGAACACTGAAGCTTTCTTT.

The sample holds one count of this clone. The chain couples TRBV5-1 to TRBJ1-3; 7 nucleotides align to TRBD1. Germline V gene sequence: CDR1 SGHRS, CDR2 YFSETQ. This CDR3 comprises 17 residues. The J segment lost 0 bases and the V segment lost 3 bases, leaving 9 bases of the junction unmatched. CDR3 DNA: TGCGCCAGCAGCTCTAGGACAGGCCCCAACTCTGGAAACACCATATATTTT. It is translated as CASSSRTGPNSGNTIYF.

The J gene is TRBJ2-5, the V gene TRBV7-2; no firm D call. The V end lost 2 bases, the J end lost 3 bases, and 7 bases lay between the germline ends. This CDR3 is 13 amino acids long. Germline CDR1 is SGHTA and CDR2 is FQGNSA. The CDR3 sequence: CASSLSGKETQYF. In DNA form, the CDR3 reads TGTGCCAGCAGCTTATCAGGAAAAGAGACCCAGTACTTC.

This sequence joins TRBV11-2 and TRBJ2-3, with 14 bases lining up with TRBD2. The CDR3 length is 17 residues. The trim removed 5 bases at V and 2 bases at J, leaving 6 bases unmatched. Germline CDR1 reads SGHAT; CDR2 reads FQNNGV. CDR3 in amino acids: CASSVGLAGAPTDTQYF. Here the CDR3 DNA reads TGTGCCAGCAGCGTGGGACTAGCGGGAGCCCCCACAGATACGCAGTATTTT.

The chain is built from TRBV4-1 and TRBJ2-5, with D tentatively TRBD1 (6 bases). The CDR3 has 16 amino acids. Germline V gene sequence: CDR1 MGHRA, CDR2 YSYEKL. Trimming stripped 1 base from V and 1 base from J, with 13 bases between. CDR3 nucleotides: TGCGCCAGCAGCCAAGGCCACGGGGACACCCAAGAGACCCAGTACTTC. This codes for CASSQGHGDTQETQYF.